This TCR beta chain was sequenced in a study of T cell responses to AZD1222 COVID-19 vaccine. Turning to the study itself: Second-dose recipients at about 4 or about 12 weeks were treated as one pooled group.

Only in-frame clones appear in the TCRdb table, and some are missing; sequencing was by immunoSEQ multiplex PCR. The sample yields 90,000 to 100,000 clones, roughly 90% seen once. Regarding this clone: As yet, its antigen is unknown.

Findings and caveats of the study: Baseline seropositivity characterized only a handful of AZD1222 recipients. Donors were mostly white British, more females; clonal diversity possibly underestimated. Repertoires were sampled only after the peak T cell response.

The sequence was obtained from an adult in good health. This material consisted of peripheral blood, taken on day 0 of AZD1222 vaccination.

The CDR3 spells CASSLGSGFRNQPQHF. CDR3 nucleotides: TGTGCCAGTAGCCTAGGAAGTGGCTTTCGGAATCAGCCCCAGCATTTT. The chain combines TRBV19 with TRBJ1-5; D gene uncertain. The V end was cut by 6 bases, the J end by 4 bases, with 19 bases between. CDR3 length: 16 amino acids. CDR1 is LNHDA and CDR2 is SQIVND in the germline V gene (reference sequence). Using reference TRBV19 and TRBJ1-5 for the parts outside the CDR3, the full variable domain is DGGITQSPKYLFRKEGQNVTLSCEQNLNHDAMYWYRQDPGQGLRLIYYSQIVNDFQKGDIAEGYSVSREKKESFPLTVTSAQKNPTAFYLCASSLGSGFRNQPQHFGDGTRLSIL.